This T cell receptor beta chain is drawn from a study of CD8+CD57+ T cells in acquired aplastic anemia. Study in general: Sorting CD4+ and CD8+ cells gave DNA averaging 3.2 ug.

Overall study results and limits: About 30 shared CD8+ CDR3s appeared highly expressed within patients' immunodominant clones. Controls and patients did not differ significantly in CD8+ Simpson's diversity.

This clonotype occurred a few times. Its antigen is currently unknown. V lost 1 base, J lost 3 bases, and 14 bases lay in between. Germline CDR1 SGHVS, CDR2 FQNEAQ. CDR3 size: 16 residues. CDR3 and TCR beta VDJ profiling relied on genomic DNA as the template. TCRdb independently ran MiXCR on the reads; one entry per CDR3 protein. The sample includes under 350,000 distinct CDR3 sequences, 50% to 65% seen only once; the top ten take 1% to 1.5%. Patients picked for sequencing had shown CD8+CD57+ cell expansion detected by flow cytometry. Severe acquired aplastic anemia was diagnosed in all patients. V and J are TRBV7-8 and TRBJ2-3, with unresolved D. What was sequenced was sorted CD4+, CD8+, or CD8+CD57+ T cells (not recorded which) from PBMCs. The receptor was derived from a human donor with aplastic anemia. Written as DNA, the CDR3 is TGTGCCAGCAGCTTAGGACACTTCCGAGAGACAGATACGCAGTATTTT. Translated: CASSLGHFRETDTQYF.